This is a list of T cell receptor beta chains from one sample in a study of blood T cell repertoires in COVID-19. Profiled with immunoSEQ multiplex PCR; TCRdb holds only in-frame clones, not every one. Of 210,000 or so clones in the sample, about nine tenths are singletons; the top ten hold roughly 4.5%. The sequenced sample consisted of peripheral blood. These receptors all stem from a man aged 50-59 years with acute or convalescent COVID-19. The CDR3 runs from the conserved cysteine through the conserved F or W.

TRBV5-1,CASSLGGQGWTDTQYF
TRBV10-3,CAIRGTGTNYGYTF
TRBV10-1,CASSGRDRAQDTQYF
TRBV10-2,CASKFGTLNTEAFF
TRBV6-5,CASSSSGAIYNEQFF
TRBV5-8,CASSFQTNYGYTF
TRBV9,CASSIRDRNTEAFF
TRBV2,CASSEWDTNYGYTF
TRBV12-3/TRBV12-4,CASSWGDTEAFF
TRBV5-1,CASRSPGGQYNEQFF
TRBV2,CAPGRSGNQPQHF
TRBV4-2,CASSPGLPSYEQYF
TRBV5-1,CASSLRGLENTIYF
TRBV9,CASTQGPGNEKLFF